This T cell receptor (beta chain) comes out of a study of blood T cell repertoires in COVID-19 (TCRdb year 2020). At the level of the whole study: The collaborator samples originated in the United States, Italy and Spain and spanned the acute and convalescent phases of COVID-19. The repertoires were released in a freely available public database intended as a resource for research on the immune response to SARS-CoV-2. The sample metadata nearly always contained a de-identified subject ID, COVID-19 status, age in years and sex. Subjects who had been exposed to COVID-19, were actively infected with it, or had recovered from it provided the deeply sampled blood TCRbeta repertoires that made up the dataset. Where available, HLA class I and class II types were taken from metadata supplied by the sample provider and were not determined by assay-based typing. The samples were drawn from the first 160 participants of the ongoing ImmuneRACE study and from 1,254 subjects provided by 6 global collaborators. The material from the prospective study consisted of cDNA or gDNA derived from T cells, B-cell-depleted T cells, or PBMCs. General conclusions and limits of the study: Clinical and demographic metadata were provided uncurated, with the amount varying by source and participant.

V and J are truncated by 6 bases and 9 bases respectively, leaving an intervening sequence of 9 bases. CDR1 is given as ENHRY and CDR2 as SYGVKD, both from the germline V gene. Including cysteine and phenylalanine, the CDR3 has 12 amino acids. Kept here is only the CDR3 DNA, which spans 36 bases and is read in frame from base 1. Participants in the prospective study were enrolled through a virtual design, were aged roughly 18 to 100 years, and lived in roughly 24 United States geographic areas. To assign participants to cohorts, the prospective study relied on clinical history that participants themselves reported in a screening survey and a study questionnaire. ImmuneRACE Cohort 3 recovered participants were defined by two consecutive negative NP/OP PCR tests, healthcare professional clearance, or symptom resolution. Mobile phlebotomists in the prospective study collected whole blood, serum and a nasopharyngeal or oropharyngeal swab from every participant. Additional blood draws and questionnaires over an approximately 2-month period could optionally be provided by prospective study participants. Before DNA extraction, prospective study blood samples were shipped either frozen or at room temperature.

Comments on this clone: The antigen this receptor binds is unknown. Base quality data are lacking; no much larger clone is found one base away.

The immunoSEQ Assay, a bias-controlled multiplex PCR, was used to amplify TCRbeta CDR3 regions from genomic DNA. Under the source paper's analysis protocol: The number of nucleated cells in each sample was estimated from the amplification of reference gene primers within the assay. Sequence reads were collapsed and filtered to measure the absolute abundance of every unique TCRbeta CDR3 rearrangement. For each sample, productive Simpson clonality was calculated as the square root of Simpson's diversity index over productive rearrangements. TCRdb mirrors the immuneACCESS table, restricted to in-frame sequences. Some clones are absent from its copies; in checked studies, under half trace to an unresolved V gene, and the reason for the others is unknown. V, J and clone size reflect that table, while D and trimming were determined from the DNA. This sample is represented by tens of thousands of clones; around 90% of them were singletons. Jointly, the top ten make up about 9.5% of the sample.

The sequence was obtained from a woman in her thirties or forties who had recovered from COVID-19. The sample consisted of PBMCs or T cells enriched from blood (not recorded which). The receptor chain draws on TRBV10-3 and TRBJ1-6, with no confident D gene call. The bases are TGTGCCATCAGAACCCCAGGTTCACCCCTCCACTTT. Its protein reads: CAIRTPGSPLHF.